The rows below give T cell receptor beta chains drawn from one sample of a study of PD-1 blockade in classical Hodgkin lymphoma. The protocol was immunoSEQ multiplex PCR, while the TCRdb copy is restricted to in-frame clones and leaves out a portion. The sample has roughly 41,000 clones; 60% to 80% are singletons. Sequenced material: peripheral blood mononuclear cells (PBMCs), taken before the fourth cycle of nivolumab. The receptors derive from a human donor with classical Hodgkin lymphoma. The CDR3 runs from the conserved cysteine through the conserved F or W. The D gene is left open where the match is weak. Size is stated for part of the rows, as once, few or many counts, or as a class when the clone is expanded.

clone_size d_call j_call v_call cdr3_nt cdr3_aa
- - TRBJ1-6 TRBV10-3 TGTGCCATCAATCCGGGGGTAAATTCACCCCTCCACTTT CAINPGVNSPLHF
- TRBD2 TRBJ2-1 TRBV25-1 TGTGCCAGCAGTGAATTCGGCGGGGGGGAATACAATGAGCAGTTCTTC CASSEFGGGEYNEQFF
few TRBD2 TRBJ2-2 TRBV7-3 TGTGCCAGCAGCCTCCGACCGTCGACTAGCGGGACGGGGGAGCTGTTTTTT CASSLRPSTSGTGELFF
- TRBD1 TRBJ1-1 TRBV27 TGTGCCAGCAGTCTGGACAGGGCTGCCACTGAAGCTTTCTTT CASSLDRAATEAFF
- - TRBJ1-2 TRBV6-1 TGTGCCAGCAGTGTAAGACGTACCCTAAGCGGCTACACCTTC CASSVRRTLSGYTF
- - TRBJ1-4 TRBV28 TGTGCCAGCACCACCGGCTTCCGAAAACTGTTTTTT CASTTGFRKLFF
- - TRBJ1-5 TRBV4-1 TGCGCCAGCAGCCAAGATTCCCCTTATCAGCCCCAGCATTTT CASSQDSPYQPQHF
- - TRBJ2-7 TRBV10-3 TGTGCCATCAGTGATTGGGACTCTTCCTACGAGCAGTACTTC CAISDWDSSYEQYF
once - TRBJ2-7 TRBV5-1 TGCGCCAGCAGCAAACTGAAGTCCCCACCTTACGAGCAGTACTTC CASSKLKSPPYEQYF
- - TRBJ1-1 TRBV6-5 TGTGCCAGCAGTTTCGGATGGAGCACTGAAGCTTTCTTT CASSFGWSTEAFF
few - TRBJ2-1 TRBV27 TGTGCCAGCAGTTTAATGTCTAGCGCGTACAATGAGCAGTTCTTC CASSLMSSAYNEQFF
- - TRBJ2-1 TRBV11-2 TGTGCCAGCAGCTTAGGGCAGGGGGGCTACAATGAGCAGTTCTTC CASSLGQGGYNEQFF
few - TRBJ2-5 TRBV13 TGTGCCAGCAGCTTAAGGGGGTACCAAGAGACCCAGTACTTC CASSLRGYQETQYF
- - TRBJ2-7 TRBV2 TGTGCCAGCAGTGGACCCCCATTCGACTACGAGCAGTACTTC CASSGPPFDYEQYF
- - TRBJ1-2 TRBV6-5 TGTGCCAGCAGCTCTGCCGAGGGGTACTATGGCTACACCTTC CASSSAEGYYGYTF
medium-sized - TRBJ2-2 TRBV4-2 TGTGCCAGCAGCCAGGGACGGAACACCGGGGAGCTGTTTTTT CASSQGRNTGELFF
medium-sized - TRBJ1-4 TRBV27 TGTGCCAGCAGTGCCGACAGCCGCGGTGAAAAACTGTTTTTT CASSADSRGEKLFF
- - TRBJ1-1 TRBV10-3 TGTGCCATCAGTGATCAGGGACTGAACACTGAAGCTTTCTTT CAISDQGLNTEAFF
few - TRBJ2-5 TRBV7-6 TGTGCCATCGGGGAGACCCAGTACTTC CAIGETQYF
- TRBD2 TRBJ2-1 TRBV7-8 TGTGCCAGCAGCTTCCCGACTAGCGGAACCAACTCCTACAATGAGCAGTTCTTC CASSFPTSGTNSYNEQFF
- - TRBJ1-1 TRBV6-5 TGTGCCAGCAGTCTCACGGAGAGCTCCACTGAAGCTTTCTTT CASSLTESSTEAFF
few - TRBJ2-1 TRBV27 TGTGCCAGCAGTTTAATGGTTGGGGAGAATGAGCAGTTCTTC CASSLMVGENEQFF
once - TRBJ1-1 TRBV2 TGTGCCAGCGGATGGACGGAGCTTAACACTGAAGCTTTCTTT CASGWTELNTEAFF
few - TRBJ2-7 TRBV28 TGTGCCAGCAGTTTAGTCTCCCCGACTTACGAGCAGTACTTC CASSLVSPTYEQYF
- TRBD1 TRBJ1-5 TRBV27 TGTGCCACCCGGGACAGGGGGGGTCAGCCCCAGCATTTT CATRDRGGQPQHF
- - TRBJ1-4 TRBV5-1 TGCGCCAGCAGCTTGGAGGGAGGGAGGGATGAAAAACTGTTTTTT CASSLEGGRDEKLFF